These T cell receptor beta chains were read from a single sample in a study of T-cell memory formation after mild COVID-19. TCRdb re-called the 5' RACE reads with MiXCR, one entry per CDR3 protein. Of roughly 190,000 distinct CDR3 sequences listed, approximately 16% were seen once; the top ten hold roughly 2.6%. The sample comprised PBMCs or a T cell subset sorted from them (not recorded which). Source of these receptors: an adult woman who had mild COVID-19 (a few samples of this study predate the infection). Cell type and time point are not known. Each CDR3 is given with its conserved first and last residue. Each record gives: D gene, J gene, V gene, clone size, CDR3 DNA, CDR3 protein. The D gene is left open where the match is weak. Some rows have no size entry. The others give once, few or many, or a class for an expanded clone.

. TRBJ1-2 TRBV5-1 . TGCGCCAGCGCAACCAATACAGGGTATGGCTACACCTTC CASATNTGYGYTF
. TRBJ1-1 TRBV7-9 . TGTGCCAGCAGCGCGGGGCTGACTGAAGCTTTCTTT CASSAGLTEAFF
TRBD1 TRBJ2-1 TRBV6-1 many TGTGCCAGCAACCGACAGGGTTTGGGGCAGTTCTTC CASNRQGLGQFF
TRBD1 TRBJ1-4 TRBV18 few TGTGCCAGCTCACTCAAGCCGGGACAGGGGGCTTCGGCGACTAATGAAAAACTGTTTTTT CASSLKPGQGASATNEKLFF
TRBD1 TRBJ2-3 TRBV5-1 . TGCGCCAGCAGAAAACAGGGGTTGATAGATACGCAGTATTTT CASRKQGLIDTQYF
TRBD1 TRBJ2-5 TRBV5-5 . TGTGCCAGCAGAAATCAGGGGGCGCGGGAGACCCAGTACTTC CASRNQGARETQYF
. TRBJ1-2 TRBV5-6 . TGTGCCAGCAGCTTTGGTTATGGCTACACCTTC CASSFGYGYTF
TRBD1 TRBJ2-7 TRBV9 . TGTGCCAGCAGCCTCCGGGGACAGGGGGCCTACGAGCAGTACTTC CASSLRGQGAYEQYF
. TRBJ2-3 TRBV2 . TGTGCCAGCAGTGGTTGGCTAGGGCCAGATACGCAGTATTTT CASSGWLGPDTQYF
TRBD2 TRBJ2-7 TRBV6-2/TRBV6-3 . TGTGCCAGCAGTTACTTAGCGGGACTTTACGAGCAGTACTTC CASSYLAGLYEQYF
. TRBJ2-1 TRBV15 many TGTGCCACCAGCACCCCCTCCTCCTCACAATACAATGAGCAGTTCTTC CATSTPSSSQYNEQFF
. TRBJ2-2 TRBV12-3/TRBV12-4 few TGTGCCAGCAGTCGTAGGGTGAACACCGGGGAGCTGTTTTTT CASSRRVNTGELFF
. TRBJ2-5 TRBV29-1 . TGCAGCGTTGGGGCTAGCCAAAACGGGGAGACCCAGTACTTC CSVGASQNGETQYF
TRBD2 TRBJ2-3 TRBV30 few TGTGCCTGGAGTAGGAGCGGGGGAGCTAGCACAGATACGCAGTATTTT CAWSRSGGASTDTQYF
. TRBJ1-1 TRBV5-1 . TGCGCCAGCAGCGACCTCCAGGGGAGAGGAGCTTTCTTT CASSDLQGRGAFF
TRBD1 TRBJ2-6 TRBV7-2 few TGTGCCAGCAGCACGGGACAGGGGGTCTCTGGGGCCAACGTCCTGACTTTC CASSTGQGVSGANVLTF
TRBD1 TRBJ1-2 TRBV11-2 . TGTGCCAGCAGGACAGGGGGCACTCTCCGGGGCTACACCTTC CASRTGGTLRGYTF
. TRBJ2-3 TRBV5-1 few TGCGCCAGCAGCCTGCTGGGAGATAGCACAGATACGCAGTATTTT CASSLLGDSTDTQYF
. TRBJ2-7 TRBV27 . TGTGCCAGCAGTCTGTTACAGGGTTTCGAGCAGTACTTC CASSLLQGFEQYF
. TRBJ1-3 TRBV12-3/TRBV12-4 . TGTGCCAGCAGAGAGGGCCTCTCTGGAAACACCATATATTTT CASREGLSGNTIYF
TRBD2 TRBJ2-5 TRBV20-1 . TGCAGTGCTAGGGGGACTAGCGGGACCCAAGAGACCCAGTACTTC CSARGTSGTQETQYF
. TRBJ2-5 TRBV9 few TGTGCCAGCAGCGCCGGGACATTCAGCGAGACCCAGTACTTC CASSAGTFSETQYF
TRBD2 TRBJ2-7 TRBV30 . TGTGCCTGGAGTGTACTCTCGACTAGCGGGAGGGCCGTGCAGTACTTC CAWSVLSTSGRAVQYF
. TRBJ1-2 TRBV12-3/TRBV12-4 . TGTGCCAGCAGCCCCGCCGGGAGGACTACGGGGGGCTACACCTTC CASSPAGRTTGGYTF
. TRBJ1-3 TRBV19 . TGTGCCAGTAGAACCGGACAGCTCTCTGGAAACACCATATATTTT CASRTGQLSGNTIYF
TRBD1 TRBJ2-1 TRBV5-6 many TGTGCCAGCACCAATACCGCGGGTATCAGGGGGCGGCTATTCAGGCAGTTCTTC CASTNTAGIRGRLFRQFF
TRBD2 TRBJ2-1 TRBV7-8 few TGTGCCAGCAGCTTAGGGGACTTATATAGGACTAGCGGGAGCACAGCCTACAATGAGCAGTTCTTC CASSLGDLYRTSGSTAYNEQFF
. TRBJ1-1 TRBV12-3/TRBV12-4 . TGTGCCAGCAGTCGAAGGGGCGACACTGAAGCTTTCTTT CASSRRGDTEAFF
. TRBJ1-1 TRBV29-1 few TGCAGCGTTGAAGTTAACCCGAACACTGAAGCTTTCTTT CSVEVNPNTEAFF
. TRBJ2-2 TRBV2 . TGTGCCAGCCTGATGGCTCAGGGTGGGGAGCTGTTTTTT CASLMAQGGELFF
TRBD2 TRBJ2-2 TRBV7-9 . TGTGCCAGCAGTAGCGGGGCCCCCGGGGAGCTGTTTTTT CASSSGAPGELFF
TRBD2 TRBJ2-1 TRBV12-3/TRBV12-4 . TGTGCCAGCAGTTGGGAGACTAGCGGGGGGGCTAGTGAGCAGTTCTTC CASSWETSGGASEQFF
TRBD2 TRBJ2-7 TRBV2 few TGTGCCAGCAGTGAACGGACTAGCGGGAGGGCCAGCGAGCAGTACTTC CASSERTSGRASEQYF
. TRBJ2-1 TRBV7-3 few TGTGCCAGCAGCGCTGGGACTCCCGGGGTGAATGAGCAGTTCTTC CASSAGTPGVNEQFF
TRBD2 TRBJ2-1 TRBV12-3/TRBV12-4 . TGTGCCAGCAGTTTTGCGGGAGGGCCGCCGTTCTTC CASSFAGGPPFF